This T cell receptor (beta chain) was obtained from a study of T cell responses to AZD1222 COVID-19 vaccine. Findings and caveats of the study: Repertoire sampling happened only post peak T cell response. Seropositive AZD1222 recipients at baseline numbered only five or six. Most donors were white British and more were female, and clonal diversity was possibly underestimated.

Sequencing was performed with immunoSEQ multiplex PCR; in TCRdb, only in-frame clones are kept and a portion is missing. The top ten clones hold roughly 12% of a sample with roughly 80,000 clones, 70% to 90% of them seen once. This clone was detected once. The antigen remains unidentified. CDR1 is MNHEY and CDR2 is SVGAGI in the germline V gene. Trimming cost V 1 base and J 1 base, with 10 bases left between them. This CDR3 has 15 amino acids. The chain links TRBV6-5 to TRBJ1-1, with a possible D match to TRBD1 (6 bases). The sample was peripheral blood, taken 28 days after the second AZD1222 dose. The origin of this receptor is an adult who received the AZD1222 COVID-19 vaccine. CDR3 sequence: CASSYFRTANTEAFF. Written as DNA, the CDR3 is TGTGCCAGCAGTTACTTTAGGACAGCGAACACTGAAGCTTTCTTT.